This TCR beta chain emerged from a study of control samples from healthy donors and cancer patients. The method was immunoSEQ multiplex PCR; TCRdb's version includes in-frame clones alone and lacks a portion of them. The data hold approximately 100,000 clones, with roughly 91% observed a single time. The junction had 7 bases not matched to a gene; V was cut back by 6 bases and J by 8 bases. The CDR3 has 15 residues. CDR1 and CDR2 (germline): WNHNN, SYGVQD (reference sequence). The receptor was isolated from a man aged 60 to 69 with lung cancer. What was sequenced was PBMCs. V and J are TRBV10-1 and TRBJ1-4; 12 bases line up with TRBD1. Here the CDR3 DNA reads TGCGCCAGCAGCCGTGGGACAGGGGGCCGAGAAAAACTGTTTTTT. Its protein is CASSRGTGGREKLFF.